Listed below are T cell receptor beta chains from one sample, sequenced in a study of T cell responses to AZD1222 COVID-19 vaccine. The repertoire was sequenced with immunoSEQ multiplex PCR; TCRdb's copy has only in-frame clones and lacks some. Here the sample spans 250,000 to 300,000 clones, about 94% being singletons. The sample in question was peripheral blood, obtained 28 days after the second AZD1222 dose. These receptors all stem from an adult who received the AZD1222 COVID-19 vaccine. The CDR3 runs from the conserved cysteine through the conserved F or W. A D gene is named only where the DNA matches it firmly.

V gene,J gene,D gene,CDR3 DNA,CDR3 protein
TRBV6-4,TRBJ2-1,TRBD2,TGTGCCAGCAGTGCACTAGCGGACCACAATGAGCAGTTCTTC,CASSALADHNEQFF
TRBV28,TRBJ1-1,TRBD1,TGTGCCAGCAGTTTTAAGGCTTTAGGGACAGGGAGGAACACTGAAGCTTTCTTT,CASSFKALGTGRNTEAFF
TRBV21-1,TRBJ1-4,NA,TGTGCCAGCAGCAACACCACTAATGAAAAACTGTTTTTT,CASSNTTNEKLFF
TRBV28,TRBJ1-1,NA,TGTGCCATCACAGGGAACACTGAAGCTTTCTTT,CAITGNTEAFF
TRBV3-1/TRBV3-2,TRBJ2-7,NA,TGTGCCAGCAGCCAAGACCGGTACGAGCAGTACTTC,CASSQDRYEQYF
TRBV28,TRBJ2-5,TRBD1,TGTGCCAGCAGTTGGAAGAGGACAGGGCTGGAGACCCAGTACTTC,CASSWKRTGLETQYF
TRBV5-1,TRBJ1-2,TRBD1,TGCGCCAGCAGCTTTGGGACAGACTATGGCTACACCTTC,CASSFGTDYGYTF
TRBV28,TRBJ1-5,NA,TGTGCCAGCAGGGGGGGGAGTGTTGGAGAACGGCCCCAGCATTTT,CASRGGSVGERPQHF
TRBV9,TRBJ1-5,NA,TGTGCCAGCAGCCCCCGAGGACAGTTTGATCAGCCCCAGCATTTT,CASSPRGQFDQPQHF
TRBV5-1,TRBJ1-1,NA,TGCGCCAGCAGCCAAACGGGCCCTCAGACTGAAGCTTTCTTT,CASSQTGPQTEAFF
TRBV19,TRBJ1-6,TRBD1,TGTGCCAGTAGTCAGGGGGCGCGGACCAATTCACCCCTCCACTTT,CASSQGARTNSPLHF
TRBV28,TRBJ2-5,NA,TGTGCCAGCAGTGGCGTGCCGGGGGAGACCCAGTACTTC,CASSGVPGETQYF
TRBV5-1,TRBJ2-7,NA,TGCGCCAGCAGCTTGGGCCTAGGCGAGCAGTACTTC,CASSLGLGEQYF
TRBV7-8,TRBJ1-1,NA,TGTGCCAGCAGCTTAGTCCCGCTTTCGAACACTGAAGCTTTCTTT,CASSLVPLSNTEAFF
TRBV28,TRBJ2-7,NA,TGTGCCAGCAGTTTATACGCTGGTCGTTGGGGCCGTTACGAGCAGTACTTC,CASSLYAGRWGRYEQYF